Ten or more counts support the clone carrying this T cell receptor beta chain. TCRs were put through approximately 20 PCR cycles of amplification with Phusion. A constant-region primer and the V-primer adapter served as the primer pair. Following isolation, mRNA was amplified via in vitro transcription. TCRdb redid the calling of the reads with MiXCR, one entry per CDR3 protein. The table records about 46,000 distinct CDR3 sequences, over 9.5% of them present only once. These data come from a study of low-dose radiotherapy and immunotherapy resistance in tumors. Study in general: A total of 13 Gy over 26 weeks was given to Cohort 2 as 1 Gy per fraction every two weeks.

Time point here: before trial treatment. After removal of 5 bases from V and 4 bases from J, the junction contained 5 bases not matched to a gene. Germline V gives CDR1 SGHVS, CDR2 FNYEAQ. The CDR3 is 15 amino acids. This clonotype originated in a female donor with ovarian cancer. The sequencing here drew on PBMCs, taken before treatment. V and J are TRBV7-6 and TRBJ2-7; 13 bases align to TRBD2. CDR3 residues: CASSLGLAGEYEQYF. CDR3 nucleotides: TGTGCCAGCAGCCTCGGACTAGCGGGAGAGTACGAGCAGTACTTC.